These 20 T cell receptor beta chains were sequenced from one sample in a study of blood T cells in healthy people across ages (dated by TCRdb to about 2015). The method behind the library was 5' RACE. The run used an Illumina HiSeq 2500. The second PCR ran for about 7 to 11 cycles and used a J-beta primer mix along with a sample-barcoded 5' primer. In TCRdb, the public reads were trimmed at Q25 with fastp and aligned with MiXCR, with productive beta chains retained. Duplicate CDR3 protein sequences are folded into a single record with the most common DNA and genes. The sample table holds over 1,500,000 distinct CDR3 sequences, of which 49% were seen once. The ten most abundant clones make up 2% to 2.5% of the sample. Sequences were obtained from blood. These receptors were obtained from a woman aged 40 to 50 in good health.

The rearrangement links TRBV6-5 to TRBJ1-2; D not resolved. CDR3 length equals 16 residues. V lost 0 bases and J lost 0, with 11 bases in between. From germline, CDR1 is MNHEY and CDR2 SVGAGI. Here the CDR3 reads CASSYSWVQTNYGYTF. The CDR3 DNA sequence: TGTGCCAGCAGTTACTCGTGGGTACAGACTAACTATGGCTACACCTTC.

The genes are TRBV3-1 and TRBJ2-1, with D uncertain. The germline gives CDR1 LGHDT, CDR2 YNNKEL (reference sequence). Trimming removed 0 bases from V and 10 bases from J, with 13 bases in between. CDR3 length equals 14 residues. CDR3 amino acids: CASSQDRLTGEQFF. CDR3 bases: TGTGCCAGCAGCCAAGATCGCTTAACGGGCGAGCAGTTCTTC.

CDR3 nucleotide sequence: TGTGCCAGCAGTTTAACCCCGGAGATCTATGGCTACACCTTC. Its protein product is CASSLTPEIYGYTF. The chain uses TRBV28 and TRBJ1-2; unclear D gene. Germline CDR1 reads MDHEN; CDR2 reads SYDVKM. The CDR3 runs 14 residues. The V gene lost 2 bases and the J gene lost 4 bases, with 11 bases spanning the gap.

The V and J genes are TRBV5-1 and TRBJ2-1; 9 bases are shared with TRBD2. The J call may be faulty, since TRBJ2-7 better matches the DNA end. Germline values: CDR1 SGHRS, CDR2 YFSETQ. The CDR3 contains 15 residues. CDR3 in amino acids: CASSRLADLYNEQYF. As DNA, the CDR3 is TGCGCCAGCAGCCGACTAGCGGACCTCTACAATGAGCAGTACTTC.

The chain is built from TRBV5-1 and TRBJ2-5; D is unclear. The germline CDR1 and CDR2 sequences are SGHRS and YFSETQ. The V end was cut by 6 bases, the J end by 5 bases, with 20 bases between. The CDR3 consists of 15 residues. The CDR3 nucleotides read TGCGCCAGCACCCCTATTGAGGTCGAAGGGGAGACCCAGTACTTC. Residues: CASTPIEVEGETQYF.

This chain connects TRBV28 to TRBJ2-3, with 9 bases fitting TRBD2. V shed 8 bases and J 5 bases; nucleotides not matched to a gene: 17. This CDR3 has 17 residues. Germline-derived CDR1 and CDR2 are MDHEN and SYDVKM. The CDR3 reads CASLSLSGRGGRDTQYF. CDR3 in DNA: TGTGCCAGCCTCAGTTTAAGTGGGCGGGGGGGCCGAGATACGCAGTATTTT.

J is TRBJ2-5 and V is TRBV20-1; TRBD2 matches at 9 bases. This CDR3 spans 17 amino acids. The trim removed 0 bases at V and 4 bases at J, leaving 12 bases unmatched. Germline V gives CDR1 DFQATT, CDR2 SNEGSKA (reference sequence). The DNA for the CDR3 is TGCAGTGCTAGAGATATGCGGCGGGGGGGGCATTTAGAGACCCAGTACTTC. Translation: CSARDMRRGGHLETQYF.

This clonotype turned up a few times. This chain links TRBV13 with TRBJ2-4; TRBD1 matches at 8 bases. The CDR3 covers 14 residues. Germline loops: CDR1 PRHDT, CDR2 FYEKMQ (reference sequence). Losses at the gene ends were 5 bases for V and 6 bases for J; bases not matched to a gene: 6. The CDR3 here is CASSRDRRGNIQYF. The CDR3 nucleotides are TGTGCCAGCAGCCGGGACAGGCGGGGAAACATTCAGTACTTC.

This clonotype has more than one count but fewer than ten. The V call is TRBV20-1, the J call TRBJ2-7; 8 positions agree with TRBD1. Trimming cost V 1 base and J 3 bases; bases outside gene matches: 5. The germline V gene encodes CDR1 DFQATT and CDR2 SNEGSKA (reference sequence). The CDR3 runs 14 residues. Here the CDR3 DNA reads TGCAGTGCTAGAGGGGGGACAGGAGACTACGAGCAGTACTTC. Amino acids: CSARGGTGDYEQYF.

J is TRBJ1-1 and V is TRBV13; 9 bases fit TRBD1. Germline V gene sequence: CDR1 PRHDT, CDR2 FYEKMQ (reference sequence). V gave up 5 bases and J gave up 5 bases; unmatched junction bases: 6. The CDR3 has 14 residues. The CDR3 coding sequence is TGTGCCAGCAGCCCCCGACAGGGGGATACTGAAGCTTTCTTT. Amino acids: CASSPRQGDTEAFF.

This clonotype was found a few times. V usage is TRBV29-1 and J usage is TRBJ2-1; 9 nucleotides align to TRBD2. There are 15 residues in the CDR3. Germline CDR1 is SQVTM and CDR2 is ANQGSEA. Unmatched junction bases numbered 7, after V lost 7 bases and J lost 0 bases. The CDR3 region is CSGTGLAFSYNEQFF. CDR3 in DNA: TGCAGCGGGACAGGACTAGCGTTCTCCTACAATGAGCAGTTCTTC.

CDR3 nucleotide sequence: TGTGCCAGCAGCCCGTCTCTAGCGGGGGGCGAAGATGAGCAGTTCTTC. Protein: CASSPSLAGGEDEQFF. J is TRBJ2-1 and V is TRBV11-1, with 11 nucleotides matching TRBD2. CDR3 length: 16 amino acids. Germline V CDR1 and CDR2: SGHAT, FQDESV (reference sequence). The ends lost 5 bases at V and 8 bases at J; junction bases unmatched: 11.

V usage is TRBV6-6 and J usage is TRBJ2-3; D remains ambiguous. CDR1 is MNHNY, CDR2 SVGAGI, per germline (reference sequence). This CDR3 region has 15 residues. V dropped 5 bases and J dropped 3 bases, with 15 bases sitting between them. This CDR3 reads CASSPQSSPTDTQYF. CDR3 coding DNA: TGTGCCAGCAGTCCTCAGAGTTCCCCGACAGATACGCAGTATTTT.

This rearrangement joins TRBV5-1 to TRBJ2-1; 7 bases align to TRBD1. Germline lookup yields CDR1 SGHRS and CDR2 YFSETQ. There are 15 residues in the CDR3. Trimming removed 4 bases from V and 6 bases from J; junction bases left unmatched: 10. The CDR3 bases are TGCGCCAGCAGCCCGAGGGGGCAGGGCTTCAATGAGCAGTTCTTC. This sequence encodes CASSPRGQGFNEQFF.

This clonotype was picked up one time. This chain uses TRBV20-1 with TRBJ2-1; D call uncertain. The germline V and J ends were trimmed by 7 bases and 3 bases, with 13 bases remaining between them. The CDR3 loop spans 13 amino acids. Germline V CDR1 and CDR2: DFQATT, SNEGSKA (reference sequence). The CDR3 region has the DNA TGCAGTGTGGTGACTCCAGTCTACAATGAGCAGTTCTTC. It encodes CSVVTPVYNEQFF.

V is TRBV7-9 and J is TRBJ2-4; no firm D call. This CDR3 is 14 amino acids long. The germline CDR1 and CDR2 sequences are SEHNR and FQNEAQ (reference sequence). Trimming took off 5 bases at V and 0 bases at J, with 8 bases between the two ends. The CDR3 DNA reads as TGTGCCAGCAGCCCCGCAATAGCCAAAAACATTCAGTACTTC. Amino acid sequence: CASSPAIAKNIQYF. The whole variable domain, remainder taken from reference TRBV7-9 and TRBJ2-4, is DTGVSQNPRHKITKRGQNVTFRCDPISEHNRLYWYRQTLGQGPEFLTYFQNEAQLEKSRLLSDRFSAERPKGSFSTLEIQRTEQGDSAMYLCASSPAIAKNIQYFGAGTRLSVL.

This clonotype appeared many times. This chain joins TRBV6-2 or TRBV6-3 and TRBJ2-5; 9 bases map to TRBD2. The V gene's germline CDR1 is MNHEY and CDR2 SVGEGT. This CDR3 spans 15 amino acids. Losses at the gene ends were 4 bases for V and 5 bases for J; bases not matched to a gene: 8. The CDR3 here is CASSSPGLAKETQYF. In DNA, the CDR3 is TGTGCCAGCAGTTCCCCCGGACTAGCGAAGGAGACCCAGTACTTC.

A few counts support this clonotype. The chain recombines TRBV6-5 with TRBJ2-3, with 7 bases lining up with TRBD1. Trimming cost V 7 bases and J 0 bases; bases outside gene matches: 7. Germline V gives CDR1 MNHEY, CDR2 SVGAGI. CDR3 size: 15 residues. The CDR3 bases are TGTGCCAGCACCGACGACAGGGAGAGCACAGATACGCAGTATTTT. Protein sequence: CASTDDRESTDTQYF.

CDR3 residues: CASSSNPPGYEQYF. The CDR3, as DNA: TGTGCCAGCAGCTCCAACCCCCCGGGCTATGAGCAGTACTTC. The chain uses TRBV7-2 and TRBJ2-5; D is unclear. The CDR3 contains 14 residues. Trimming pared 4 bases from V and 11 bases from J, leaving 20 bases between. Germline loops: CDR1 SGHTA, CDR2 FQGNSA.

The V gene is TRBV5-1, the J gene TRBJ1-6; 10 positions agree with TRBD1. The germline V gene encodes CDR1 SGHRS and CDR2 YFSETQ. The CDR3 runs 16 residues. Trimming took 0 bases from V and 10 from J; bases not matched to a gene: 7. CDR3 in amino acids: CASSLVTGTGESPLHF. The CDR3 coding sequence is TGCGCCAGCAGCTTGGTAACCGGGACAGGGGAATCACCCCTCCACTTT.